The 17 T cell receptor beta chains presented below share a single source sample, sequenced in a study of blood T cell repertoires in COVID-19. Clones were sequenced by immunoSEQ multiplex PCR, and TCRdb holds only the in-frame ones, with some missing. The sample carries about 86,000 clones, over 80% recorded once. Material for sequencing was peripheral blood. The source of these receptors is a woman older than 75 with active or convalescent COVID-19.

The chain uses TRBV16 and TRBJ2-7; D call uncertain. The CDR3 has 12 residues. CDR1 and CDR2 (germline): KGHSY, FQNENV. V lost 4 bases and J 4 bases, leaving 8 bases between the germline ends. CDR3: CASSRSGYEQYF. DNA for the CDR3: TGTGCCAGCAGCCGCTCCGGGTACGAGCAGTACTTC.

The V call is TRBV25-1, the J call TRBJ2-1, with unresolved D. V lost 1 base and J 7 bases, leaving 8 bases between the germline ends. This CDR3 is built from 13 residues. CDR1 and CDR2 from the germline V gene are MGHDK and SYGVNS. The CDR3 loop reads CASSESGRNEQFF. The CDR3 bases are TGTGCCAGCAGTGAATCTGGCAGAAATGAGCAGTTCTTC. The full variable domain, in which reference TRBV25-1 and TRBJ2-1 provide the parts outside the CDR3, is EADIYQTPRYLVIGTGKKITLECSQTMGHDKMYWYQQDPGMELHLIHYSYGVNSTEKGDLSSESTVSRIRTEHFPLTLESARPSHTSQYLCASSESGRNEQFFGPGTRLTVL.

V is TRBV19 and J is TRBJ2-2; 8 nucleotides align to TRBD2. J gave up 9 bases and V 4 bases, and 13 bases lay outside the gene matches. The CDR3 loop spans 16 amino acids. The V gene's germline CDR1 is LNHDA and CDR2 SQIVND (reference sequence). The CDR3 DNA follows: TGTGCCAGTAGTAAGCTGGGAGCGGGAGATGGTCGGGAGCTGTTTTTT. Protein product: CASSKLGAGDGRELFF.

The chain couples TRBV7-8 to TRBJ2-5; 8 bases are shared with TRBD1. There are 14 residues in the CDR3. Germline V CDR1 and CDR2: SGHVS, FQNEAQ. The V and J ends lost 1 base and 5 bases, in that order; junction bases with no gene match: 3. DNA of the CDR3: TGTGCCAGCAGCTTAGTTACAGGGGGGGAGACCCAGTACTTC. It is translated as CASSLVTGGETQYF.

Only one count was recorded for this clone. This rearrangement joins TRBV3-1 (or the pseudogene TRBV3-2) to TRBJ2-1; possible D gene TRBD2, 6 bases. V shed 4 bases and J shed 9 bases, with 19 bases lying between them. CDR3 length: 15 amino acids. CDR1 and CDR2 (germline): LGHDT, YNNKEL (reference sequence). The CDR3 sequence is CASSPQVGGGGEQFF. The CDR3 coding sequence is TGTGCCAGCAGCCCCCAGGTCGGTGGGGGAGGTGAGCAGTTCTTC.

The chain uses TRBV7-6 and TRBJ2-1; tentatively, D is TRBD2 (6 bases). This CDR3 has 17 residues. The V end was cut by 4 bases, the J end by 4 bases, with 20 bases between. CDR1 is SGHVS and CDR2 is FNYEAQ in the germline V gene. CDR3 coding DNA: TGTGCCAGCAGCTCCATCCCGGGGGACGTGGGATACAATGAGCAGTTCTTC. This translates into CASSSIPGDVGYNEQFF.

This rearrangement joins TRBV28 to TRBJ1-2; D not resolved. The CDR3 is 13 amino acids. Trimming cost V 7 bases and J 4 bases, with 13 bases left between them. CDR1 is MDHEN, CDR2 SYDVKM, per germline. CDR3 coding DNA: TGTGCCAGCACTTACTCCCCCTTCTATGGCTACACCTTC. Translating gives CASTYSPFYGYTF.

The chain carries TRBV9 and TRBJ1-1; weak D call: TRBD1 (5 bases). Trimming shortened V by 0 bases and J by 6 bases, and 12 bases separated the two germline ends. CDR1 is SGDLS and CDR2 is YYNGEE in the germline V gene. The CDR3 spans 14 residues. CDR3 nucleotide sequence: TGTGCCAGCAGCGTAGGTGCGGAGACAGCTGAAGCTTTCTTT. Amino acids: CASSVGAETAEAFF.

The CDR3 nucleotides are TGTGCCAGCAAGGGGTTGAACACTGAAGCTTTCTTT. The encoded protein is CASKGLNTEAFF. V gene TRBV3-1 (or the pseudogene TRBV3-2) combines with J gene TRBJ1-1; D possibly corresponds to TRBD1 (5 bases). The CDR3 has 12 amino acids. Germline loops: CDR1 LGHDT, CDR2 YNNKEL (reference sequence). V lost 7 bases and J lost 0, with 6 bases in between.

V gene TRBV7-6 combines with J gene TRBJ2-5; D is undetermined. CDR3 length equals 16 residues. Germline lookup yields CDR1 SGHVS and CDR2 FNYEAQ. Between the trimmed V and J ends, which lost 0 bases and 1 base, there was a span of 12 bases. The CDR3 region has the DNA TGTGCCAGCAGCTTAGCGGTCACAGCTATCCAAGAGACCCAGTACTTC. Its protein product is CASSLAVTAIQETQYF.

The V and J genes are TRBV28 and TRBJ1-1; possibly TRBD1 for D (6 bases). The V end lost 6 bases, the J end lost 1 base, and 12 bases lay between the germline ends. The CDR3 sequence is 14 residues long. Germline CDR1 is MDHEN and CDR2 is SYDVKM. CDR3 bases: TGTGCCAGCAGAGGCGTGACAGGGAACACTGAAGCTTTCTTT. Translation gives CASRGVTGNTEAFF.

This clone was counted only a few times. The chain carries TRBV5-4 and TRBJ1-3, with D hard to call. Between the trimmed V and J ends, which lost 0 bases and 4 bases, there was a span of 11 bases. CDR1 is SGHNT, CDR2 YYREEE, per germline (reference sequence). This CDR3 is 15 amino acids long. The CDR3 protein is CASSLDSLRGNTIYF. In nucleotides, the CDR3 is TGTGCCAGCAGCTTGGACAGTTTAAGAGGAAACACCATATATTTT.

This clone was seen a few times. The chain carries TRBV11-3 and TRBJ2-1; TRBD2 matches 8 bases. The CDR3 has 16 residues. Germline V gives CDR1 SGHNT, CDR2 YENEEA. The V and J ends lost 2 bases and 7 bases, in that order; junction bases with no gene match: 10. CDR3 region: CASSLWGVAGINEQFF. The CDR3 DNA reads TGTGCCAGCAGCTTATGGGGAGTAGCGGGGATAAATGAGCAGTTCTTC.

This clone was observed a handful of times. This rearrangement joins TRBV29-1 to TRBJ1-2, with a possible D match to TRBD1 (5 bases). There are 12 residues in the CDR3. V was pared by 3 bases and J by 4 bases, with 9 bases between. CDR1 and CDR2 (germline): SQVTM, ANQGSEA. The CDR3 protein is CSVETVSYGYTF. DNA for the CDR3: TGCAGCGTTGAGACAGTGTCCTATGGCTACACCTTC.

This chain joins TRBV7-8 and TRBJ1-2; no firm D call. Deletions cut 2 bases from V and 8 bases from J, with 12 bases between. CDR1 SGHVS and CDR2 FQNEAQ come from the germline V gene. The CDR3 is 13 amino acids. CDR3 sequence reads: CASSLKAGPGYTF. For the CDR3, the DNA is TGTGCCAGCAGCTTAAAAGCAGGCCCGGGCTACACCTTC.

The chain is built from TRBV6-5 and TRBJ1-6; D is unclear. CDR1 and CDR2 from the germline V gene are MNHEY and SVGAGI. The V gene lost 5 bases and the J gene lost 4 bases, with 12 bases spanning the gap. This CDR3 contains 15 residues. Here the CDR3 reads CASSPRDRYNSPLHF. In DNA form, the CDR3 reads TGTGCCAGCAGTCCCCGCGATCGTTATAATTCACCCCTCCACTTT.

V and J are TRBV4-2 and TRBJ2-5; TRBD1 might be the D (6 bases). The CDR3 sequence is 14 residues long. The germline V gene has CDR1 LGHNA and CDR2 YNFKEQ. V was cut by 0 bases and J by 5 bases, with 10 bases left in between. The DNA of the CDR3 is TGTGCCAGCAGCCAAGAGGGGGCCGGGGAGACCCAGTACTTC. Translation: CASSQEGAGETQYF.